Given below is one T cell receptor beta chain in context. Sequencing used immunoSEQ multiplex PCR; TCRdb keeps in-frame clones, though not all of them. The sample lists some 96,000 clones; around nine tenths were seen once. The sample originates from a study of T cell responses to AZD1222 COVID-19 vaccine. Study overall: Some second doses came at about 4 weeks and others at about 12 weeks; these were pooled.

V was pared by 7 bases and J by 11 bases, with 18 bases between. The CDR3 sequence is 13 residues long. Sequences were derived from peripheral blood, sampled on day 0 of AZD1222 vaccination. The rearrangement joins TRBV12-3 or TRBV12-4 to TRBJ1-5, with a possible D match to TRBD1 (6 bases). The TCR was taken from an adult in good health. The CDR3: CASNGGGRGAQHF. In DNA, the CDR3 is TGTGCCAGCAACGGTGGGGGCCGGGGGGCCCAGCATTTT.